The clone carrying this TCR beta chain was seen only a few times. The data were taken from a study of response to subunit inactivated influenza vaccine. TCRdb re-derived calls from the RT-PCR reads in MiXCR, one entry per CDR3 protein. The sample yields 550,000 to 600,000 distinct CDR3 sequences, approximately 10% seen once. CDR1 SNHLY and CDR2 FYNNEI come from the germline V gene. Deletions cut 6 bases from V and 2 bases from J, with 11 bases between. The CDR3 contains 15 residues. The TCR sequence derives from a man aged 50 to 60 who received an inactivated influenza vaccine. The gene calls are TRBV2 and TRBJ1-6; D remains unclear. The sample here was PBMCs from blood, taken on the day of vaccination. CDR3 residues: CASSRLLPYNSPLHF. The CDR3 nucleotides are TGTGCCAGCAGCCGTTTACTACCCTATAATTCACCCCTCCACTTT.